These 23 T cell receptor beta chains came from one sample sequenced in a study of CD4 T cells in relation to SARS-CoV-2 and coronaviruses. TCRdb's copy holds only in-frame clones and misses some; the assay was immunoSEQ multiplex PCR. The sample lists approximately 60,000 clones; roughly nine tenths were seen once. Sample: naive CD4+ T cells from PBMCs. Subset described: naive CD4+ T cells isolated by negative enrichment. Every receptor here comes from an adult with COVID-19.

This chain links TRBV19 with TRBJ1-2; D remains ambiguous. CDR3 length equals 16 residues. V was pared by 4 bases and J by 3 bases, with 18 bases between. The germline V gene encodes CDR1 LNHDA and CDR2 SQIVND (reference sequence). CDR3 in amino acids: CASSSGGGDDHYGYTF. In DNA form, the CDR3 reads TGTGCCAGTAGTAGTGGCGGTGGTGACGATCACTATGGCTACACCTTC. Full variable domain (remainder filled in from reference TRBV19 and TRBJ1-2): DGGITQSPKYLFRKEGQNVTLSCEQNLNHDAMYWYRQDPGQGLRLIYYSQIVNDFQKGDIAEGYSVSREKKESFPLTVTSAQKNPTAFYLCASSSGGGDDHYGYTFGSGTRLTVV.

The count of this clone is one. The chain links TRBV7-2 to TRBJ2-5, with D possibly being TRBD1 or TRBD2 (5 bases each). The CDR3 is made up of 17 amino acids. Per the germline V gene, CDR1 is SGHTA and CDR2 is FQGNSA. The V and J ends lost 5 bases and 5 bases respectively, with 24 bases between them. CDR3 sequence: CASSPQLFTGGRETQYF. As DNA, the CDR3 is TGTGCCAGCAGCCCGCAATTATTTACAGGAGGAAGGGAGACCCAGTACTTC.

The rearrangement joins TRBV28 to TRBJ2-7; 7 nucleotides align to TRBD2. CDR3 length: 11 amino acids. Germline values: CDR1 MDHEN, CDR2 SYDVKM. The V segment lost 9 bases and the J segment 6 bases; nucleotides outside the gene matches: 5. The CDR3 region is CASKTSREQYF. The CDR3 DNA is TGTGCCAGTAAGACTAGCCGCGAGCAGTACTTC. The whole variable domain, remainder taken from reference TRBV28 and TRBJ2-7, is DVKVTQSSRYLVKRTGEKVFLECVQDMDHENMFWYRQDPGLGLRLIYFSYDVKMKEKGDIPEGYSVSREKKERFSLILESASTNQTSMYLCASKTSREQYFGPGTRLTVT.

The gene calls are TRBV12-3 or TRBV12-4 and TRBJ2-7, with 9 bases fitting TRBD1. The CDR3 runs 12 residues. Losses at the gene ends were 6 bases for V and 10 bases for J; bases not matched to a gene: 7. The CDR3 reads CASSRDRDLQYF. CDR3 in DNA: TGTGCCAGCAGCCGGGACAGGGATTTACAGTACTTC.

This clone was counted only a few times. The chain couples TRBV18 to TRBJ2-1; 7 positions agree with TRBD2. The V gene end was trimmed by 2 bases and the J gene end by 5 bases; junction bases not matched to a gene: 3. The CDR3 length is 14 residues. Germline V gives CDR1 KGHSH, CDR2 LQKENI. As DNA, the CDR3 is TGTGCCAGCTCACCAGGGACTACAAACAATGAGCAGTTCTTC. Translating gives CASSPGTTNNEQFF.

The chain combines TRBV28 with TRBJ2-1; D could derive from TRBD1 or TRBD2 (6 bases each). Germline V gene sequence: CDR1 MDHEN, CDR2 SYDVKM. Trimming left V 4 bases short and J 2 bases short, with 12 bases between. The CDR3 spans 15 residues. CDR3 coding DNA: TGTGCCAGCAGTTCTCCCGGGGGCCCCTACAATGAGCAGTTCTTC. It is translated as CASSSPGGPYNEQFF.

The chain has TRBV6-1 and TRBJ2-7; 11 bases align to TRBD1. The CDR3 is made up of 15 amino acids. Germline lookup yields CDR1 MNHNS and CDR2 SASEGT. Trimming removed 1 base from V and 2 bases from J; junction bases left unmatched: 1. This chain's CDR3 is CASSEGTGGAYEQYF. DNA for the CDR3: TGTGCCAGCAGTGAAGGGACAGGGGGCGCCTACGAGCAGTACTTC.

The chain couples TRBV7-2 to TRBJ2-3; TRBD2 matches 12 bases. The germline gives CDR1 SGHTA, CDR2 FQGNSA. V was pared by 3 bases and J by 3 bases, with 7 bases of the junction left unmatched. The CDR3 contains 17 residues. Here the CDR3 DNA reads TGTGCCAGCAGCTTTCCAATGACTAGCGGGGGTACAGATACGCAGTATTTT. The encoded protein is CASSFPMTSGGTDTQYF. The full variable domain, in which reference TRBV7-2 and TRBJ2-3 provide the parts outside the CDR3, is GAGVSQSPSNKVTEKGKDVELRCDPISGHTALYWYRQSLGQGLEFLIYFQGNSAPDKSGLPSDRFSAERTGGSVSTLTIQRTQQEDSAVYLCASSFPMTSGGTDTQYFGPGTRLTVL.

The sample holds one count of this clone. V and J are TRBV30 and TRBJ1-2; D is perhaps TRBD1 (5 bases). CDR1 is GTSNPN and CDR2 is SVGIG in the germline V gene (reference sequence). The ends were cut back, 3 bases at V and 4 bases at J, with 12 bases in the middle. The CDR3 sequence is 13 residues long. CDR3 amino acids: CAWRKSGTYGYTF. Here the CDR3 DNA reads TGTGCCTGGAGGAAGTCAGGGACCTATGGCTACACCTTC.

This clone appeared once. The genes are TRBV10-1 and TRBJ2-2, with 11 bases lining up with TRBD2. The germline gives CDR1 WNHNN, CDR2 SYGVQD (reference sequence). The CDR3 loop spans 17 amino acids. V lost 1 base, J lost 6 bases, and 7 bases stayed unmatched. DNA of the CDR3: TGCGCCAGCAGTGAGTTCCGGCTAGCGGGAGGAGCCGGGGAGCTGTTTTTT. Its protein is CASSEFRLAGGAGELFF.

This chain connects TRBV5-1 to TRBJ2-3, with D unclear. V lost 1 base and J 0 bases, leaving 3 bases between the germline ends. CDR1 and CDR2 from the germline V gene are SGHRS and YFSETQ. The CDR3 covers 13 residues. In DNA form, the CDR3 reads TGCGCCAGCAGCTTGCCGAGCACAGATACGCAGTATTTT. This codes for CASSLPSTDTQYF.

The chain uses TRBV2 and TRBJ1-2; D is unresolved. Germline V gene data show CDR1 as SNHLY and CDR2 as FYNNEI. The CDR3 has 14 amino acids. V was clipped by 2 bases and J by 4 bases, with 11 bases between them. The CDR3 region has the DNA TGTGCCAGCAGTGAAAAACAGCCAATCTATGGCTACACCTTC. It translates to CASSEKQPIYGYTF.

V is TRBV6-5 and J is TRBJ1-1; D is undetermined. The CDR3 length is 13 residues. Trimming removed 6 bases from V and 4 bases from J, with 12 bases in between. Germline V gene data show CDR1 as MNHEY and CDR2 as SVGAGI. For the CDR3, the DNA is TGTGCCAGCAGACAACAGACGGGCACTGAAGCTTTCTTT. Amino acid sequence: CASRQQTGTEAFF.

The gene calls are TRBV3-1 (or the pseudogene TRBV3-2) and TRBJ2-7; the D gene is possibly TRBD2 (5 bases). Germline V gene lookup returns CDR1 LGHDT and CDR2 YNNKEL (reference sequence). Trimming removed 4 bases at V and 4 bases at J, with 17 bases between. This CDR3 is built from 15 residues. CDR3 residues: CASSPLSGSIYEQYF. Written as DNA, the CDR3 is TGTGCCAGCAGCCCTTTGAGTGGGAGTATTTACGAGCAGTACTTC.

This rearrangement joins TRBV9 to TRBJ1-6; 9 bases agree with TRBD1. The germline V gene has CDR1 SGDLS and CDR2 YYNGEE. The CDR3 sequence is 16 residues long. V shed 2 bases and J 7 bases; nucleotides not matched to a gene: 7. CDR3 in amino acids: CASSVEPGTGNSPLHF. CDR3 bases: TGTGCCAGCAGCGTGGAACCCGGGACAGGGAATTCACCCCTCCACTTT.

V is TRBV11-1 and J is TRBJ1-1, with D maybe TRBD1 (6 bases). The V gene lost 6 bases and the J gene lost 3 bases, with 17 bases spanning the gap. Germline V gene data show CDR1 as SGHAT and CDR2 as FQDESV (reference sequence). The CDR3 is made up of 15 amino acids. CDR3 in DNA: TGTGCCAGCAGGCGAGGGGGTCCGGCGGACACTGAAGCTTTCTTT. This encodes CASRRGGPADTEAFF.

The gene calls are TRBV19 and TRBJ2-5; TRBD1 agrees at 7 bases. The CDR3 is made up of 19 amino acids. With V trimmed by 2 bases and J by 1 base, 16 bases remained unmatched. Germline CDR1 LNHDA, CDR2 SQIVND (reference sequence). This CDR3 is CASSIWRNRQGPFQETQYF. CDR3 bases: TGTGCCAGTAGTATATGGCGGAACCGACAGGGCCCCTTCCAAGAGACCCAGTACTTC.

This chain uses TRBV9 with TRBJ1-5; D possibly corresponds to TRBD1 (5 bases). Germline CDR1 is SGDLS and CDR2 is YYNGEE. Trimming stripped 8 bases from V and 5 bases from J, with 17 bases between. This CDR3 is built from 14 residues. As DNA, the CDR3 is TGTGCCAGACGTAAGTTCAGGGCTCATCAGCCCCAGCATTTT. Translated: CARRKFRAHQPQHF.

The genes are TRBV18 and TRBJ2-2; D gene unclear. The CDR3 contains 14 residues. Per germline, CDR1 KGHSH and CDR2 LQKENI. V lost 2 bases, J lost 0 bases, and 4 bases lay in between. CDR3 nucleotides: TGTGCCAGCTCACCAATGGCGAACACCGGGGAGCTGTTTTTT. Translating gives CASSPMANTGELFF.

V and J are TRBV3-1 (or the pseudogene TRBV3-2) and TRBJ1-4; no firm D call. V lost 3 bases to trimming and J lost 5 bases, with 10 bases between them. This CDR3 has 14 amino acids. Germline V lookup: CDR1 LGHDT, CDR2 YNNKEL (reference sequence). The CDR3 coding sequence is TGTGCCAGCAGCCAGGTGAAGGGAAATGAAAAACTGTTTTTT. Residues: CASSQVKGNEKLFF.

CDR3 amino acids: CASSLAPPPSTDTQYF. CDR3 DNA: TGCGCCAGCAGCTTGGCTCCACCTCCTAGCACAGATACGCAGTATTTT. The chain carries TRBV5-1 and TRBJ2-3; D not resolved. The germline V gene encodes CDR1 SGHRS and CDR2 YFSETQ. The CDR3 covers 16 residues. With 0 bases removed from V and 0 bases from J, the gap between germline ends came to 11 bases.

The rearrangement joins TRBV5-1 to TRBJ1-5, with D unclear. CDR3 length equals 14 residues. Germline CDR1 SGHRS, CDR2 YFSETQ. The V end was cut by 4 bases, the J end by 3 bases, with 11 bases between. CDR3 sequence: CASSVSGLNQPQHF. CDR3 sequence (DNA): TGCGCCAGCAGCGTTTCCGGACTCAATCAGCCCCAGCATTTT.

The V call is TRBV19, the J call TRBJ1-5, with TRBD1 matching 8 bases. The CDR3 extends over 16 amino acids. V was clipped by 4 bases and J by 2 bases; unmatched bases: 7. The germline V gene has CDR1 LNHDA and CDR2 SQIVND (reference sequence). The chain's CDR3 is CASSNIGQGGNQPQHF. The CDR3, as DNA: TGTGCCAGTAGTAACATCGGACAGGGAGGCAATCAGCCCCAGCATTTT.